This TCR beta chain was captured in a study of blood T cell repertoires in COVID-19. Study context: In each case, the material was cDNA or gDNA derived from T cells, B-cell-depleted T cells, or PBMCs.

Across 24 US areas, participants ranged in age from roughly 18 to 95 years. Participants reported their clinical history, and cohort assignment relied on those reports. In the original analysis: Amplification with reference gene primers provided the estimates of nucleated cell counts. The assay was immunoSEQ multiplex PCR, and TCRdb's table has in-frame clones only and misses some. V and J calls and clone size are those listed in that table; D and trimming were worked out from the DNA. The table has some 220,000 clones, 80% to 90% seen once. Germline lookup yields CDR1 SGDLS and CDR2 YYNGEE. This CDR3 contains 15 residues. Trimming took 2 bases from V and 8 from J; bases not matched to a gene: 7.

The TCR comes from a woman aged 45-59 years in a cohort exposed to, infected with or recovered from COVID-19 (not recorded which). Sequenced: PBMCs or T cells enriched from blood (not recorded which). The V and J genes are TRBV9 and TRBJ2-1, with 10 bases that match TRBD2. The CDR3 nucleotides are TGTGCCAGCAGCGTTCGGGCTAGCGGGGGCGATGAGCAGTTCTTC. Amino acids: CASSVRASGGDEQFF.